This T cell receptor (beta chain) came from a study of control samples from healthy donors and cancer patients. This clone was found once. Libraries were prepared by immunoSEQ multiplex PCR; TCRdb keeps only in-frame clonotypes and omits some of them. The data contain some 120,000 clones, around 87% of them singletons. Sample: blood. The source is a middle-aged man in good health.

Here the CDR3 reads CASSQEGIGGDTQYF. The CDR3 DNA is TGTGCCAGCAGCCAAGAAGGGATCGGAGGGGATACGCAGTATTTT. The chain employs TRBV3-1 (or the pseudogene TRBV3-2) and TRBJ2-3; a weak D match, TRBD2 (6 bases). Deletions cut 0 bases from V and 6 bases from J, with 13 bases between. This CDR3 spans 15 amino acids. The V gene's germline CDR1 is LGHDT and CDR2 YNNKEL (reference sequence).